This paragraph covers one T cell receptor (beta chain) sequence. Its antigen is currently unknown. The CDR3 has 15 amino acids. V was trimmed by 5 bases and J by 2 bases, leaving 12 bases between them. The source of the sample is a study of T-cell memory formation after mild COVID-19. 5'RACE primed from the constant segment yielded TCR alpha and TCR beta cDNA libraries bearing sample barcodes and UMIs. TCRdb reprocessed the 5' RACE reads via MiXCR and lists one record per CDR3 protein. The sample lists over 50,000 distinct CDR3 sequences; over 9% were seen once. Study conclusions and caveats: Whether second-wave clones peaking at day 37 were SARS-CoV-2 specific went unconfirmed. CD4+ bias marked clones expanding day 15 to 37, unlike balanced contracting clones. Contracting CD8+ clones were enriched in EMRA, CD4+ mainly in CM and EM.

This chain links TRBV12-3 or TRBV12-4 with TRBJ2-2; D possibly uses TRBD1 or TRBD2 (5 bases each). Sequences were obtained from PBMCs or a T cell subset sorted from them (not recorded which). This TCR derives from an adult woman who had mild COVID-19 (a few samples of this study predate the infection). Cell type and time point are not known. The CDR3 bases are TGTGCCAGCAGTAACCGGGACCCTAACACCGGGGAGCTGTTTTTT. As protein: CASSNRDPNTGELFF.